Included here is one TCR beta chain sequence, with context. Its antigen is undetermined. This sample was included in a study of OX40 agonist ivuxolimab in advanced cancers. The study's findings and limits: Within 6 weeks, CD4+ and CD8+ blood T cells expanded clonally at 0.1 to 3.0 mg/kg. Patients who responded partially at 0.1-3.0 mg/kg showed clonal expansion ranking among the lowest.

The method was immunoSEQ multiplex PCR; TCRdb's version includes in-frame clones alone and lacks a portion of them. This table holds tens of thousands of clones, 92% found once. Patients had blood sampled at baseline and again on cycle 4 day 1 and cycle 7 day 1. The clonotype comes from an adult with an advanced solid tumor such as melanoma, head and neck, liver or kidney cancer. The material was CD4+ or CD8+ T cells sorted from blood, obtained in a trial of the OX40 agonist ivuxolimab.

CDR3 bases: TGTGCCAGCAGTCCCGGACTCCAAGCGGGTAGGGACACTGAAGCTTTCTTT. It specifies CASSPGLQAGRDTEAFF. This chain uses TRBV7-3 with TRBJ1-1; D call uncertain. This CDR3 region has 17 residues. CDR1 SGHTA and CDR2 FQGTGA come from the germline V gene. V gave up 6 bases and J gave up 3 bases, with 23 bases separating them.